A selection of T cell receptor beta chains follows, all from one sample in a study of blood T cell repertoires in COVID-19. Generated by immunoSEQ multiplex PCR, the TCRdb table keeps only in-frame clones and is missing some. Altogether 30,000 to 40,000 clones are present, 88% being singletons, with the ten largest covering 6.3%. The specimen sequenced was peripheral blood. These receptors were obtained from a human donor in a cohort sampled during active COVID-19. Each CDR3 is given with its conserved first and last residue. D genes are given only for firm matches. Expanded clones are given a class, and other clones once, few, many or no size at all.

.,TRBD1,TRBV6-2/TRBV6-3,TRBJ1-5,TGTGCCAGCAGCTTGGACAGGGCTAGCAATCAGCCCCAGCATTTT,CASSLDRASNQPQHF
.,TRBD2,TRBV7-2,TRBJ2-7,TGTGCCAGCAGCTTTTCTAGCGGGATGGGGGAGCAGTACTTC,CASSFSSGMGEQYF
.,.,TRBV19,TRBJ1-3,TGTGCCAGTAGTATCGGCGGCTCTGGAAACACCATATATTTT,CASSIGGSGNTIYF
.,.,TRBV18,TRBJ1-3,TGTGCCAGCTCCTGGGCAGATGGAAACACCATATATTTT,CASSWADGNTIYF
.,TRBD2,TRBV6-6,TRBJ2-1,TGTGCCAGCAGTCCCCGGACTAGCGGGGGATGGGGGGACAATGAGCAGTTCTTC,CASSPRTSGGWGDNEQFF
.,TRBD1,TRBV29-1,TRBJ2-7,TGCAGCGTTGAAGACAGACAGGGTAGGGGTTGGGAGCAGTACTTC,CSVEDRQGRGWEQYF
.,TRBD2,TRBV9,TRBJ2-3,TGTGCCAGCAGCGAGCGGGGGGAAAGCACAGATACGCAGTATTTT,CASSERGESTDTQYF
.,.,TRBV5-6,TRBJ1-2,TGTGCCAGCAGCTTCCAGGGGCATGGCTACACCTTC,CASSFQGHGYTF
once,TRBD1,TRBV14,TRBJ1-2,TGTGCCAGCAGCCCGGAACAGGGGTCGAACTATGGCTACACCTTC,CASSPEQGSNYGYTF
.,.,TRBV7-2,TRBJ2-3,TGTGCCAGCAGCTTACAGGTACCTCCCACAGATACGCAGTATTTT,CASSLQVPPTDTQYF
.,TRBD2,TRBV10-3,TRBJ2-3,TGTGCCATCAGGACCGGGACTAGCGGGGGGGCGGCAGATACGCAGTATTTT,CAIRTGTSGGAADTQYF
.,.,TRBV27,TRBJ2-5,TGTGCCAGCAGTGGGGGGGCAGGGGTCCAAGAGACCCAGTACTTC,CASSGGAGVQETQYF
.,.,TRBV3-1/TRBV3-2,TRBJ2-2,TGTGCCAGCAGCCAAGACATCGCGCGGGCCGGGGAGCTGTTTTTT,CASSQDIARAGELFF
.,.,TRBV29-1,TRBJ1-2,TGCAGCGTTGAGCAACAGCGGTATGGCTACACCTTC,CSVEQQRYGYTF
.,TRBD2,TRBV15,TRBJ2-1,TGTGCCACCAGCCTGACTAGCGGGAGGAACGAGTTCTTC,CATSLTSGRNEFF